This T cell receptor beta chain was identified during a study of shared clonotypes between healthy human individuals. The naive CD8 fraction comprised CD45RO-negative cells positively selected for CCR7 and excluded terminally differentiated effector memory CD45RA+ cells. The V and J ends lost 5 bases and 2 bases respectively, with 16 bases between them. In germline, CDR1 is LNHDA, CDR2 SQIVND (reference sequence). The CDR3 has 15 amino acids. Each subset's genomic DNA was split evenly across several immunoSEQ plates. The data were produced by immunoSEQ multiplex PCR, yet TCRdb's version contains in-frame clones alone and is incomplete. The sample lists millions of clones, about 95% occurring once.

The chain has TRBV19 and TRBJ2-7; D assignment may be TRBD1 or TRBD2 (5 bases each). The sample was naive CD8+ T cells sorted from blood. The TCR sequence derives from a man aged 18 to 29 in good health. CDR3 nucleotide sequence: TGTGCCAGTAGTCCTGGATCTCAGGGAGCCTACGAGCAGTACTTC. Encoded protein: CASSPGSQGAYEQYF.